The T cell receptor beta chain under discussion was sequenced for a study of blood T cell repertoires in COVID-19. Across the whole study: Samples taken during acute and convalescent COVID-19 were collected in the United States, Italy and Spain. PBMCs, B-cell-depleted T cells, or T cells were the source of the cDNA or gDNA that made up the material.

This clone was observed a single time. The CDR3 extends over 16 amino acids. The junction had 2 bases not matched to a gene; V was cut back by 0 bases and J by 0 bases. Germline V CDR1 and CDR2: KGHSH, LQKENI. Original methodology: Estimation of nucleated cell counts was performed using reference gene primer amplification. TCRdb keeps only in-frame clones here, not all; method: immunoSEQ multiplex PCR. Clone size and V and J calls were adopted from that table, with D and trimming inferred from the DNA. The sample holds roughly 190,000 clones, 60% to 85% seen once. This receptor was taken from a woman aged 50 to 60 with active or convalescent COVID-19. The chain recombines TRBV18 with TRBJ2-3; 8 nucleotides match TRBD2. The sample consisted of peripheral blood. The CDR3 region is CASSPPSGSSTDTQYF. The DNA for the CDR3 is TGTGCCAGCTCACCACCAAGCGGGAGTAGCACAGATACGCAGTATTTT.